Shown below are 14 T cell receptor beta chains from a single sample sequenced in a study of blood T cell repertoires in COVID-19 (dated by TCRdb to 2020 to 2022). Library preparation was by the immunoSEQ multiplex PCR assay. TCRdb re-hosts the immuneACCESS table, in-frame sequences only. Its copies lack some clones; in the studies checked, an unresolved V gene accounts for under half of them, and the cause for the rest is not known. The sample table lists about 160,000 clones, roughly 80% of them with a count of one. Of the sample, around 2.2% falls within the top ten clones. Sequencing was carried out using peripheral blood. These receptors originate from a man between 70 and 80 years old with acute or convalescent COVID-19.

The DNA for the CDR3 is TGTGCCAGCACCAGGGGTGGTTCTGGAAACACCATATATTTT. Translation: CASTRGGSGNTIYF. This chain joins TRBV6-5 and TRBJ1-3, with a weak D call TRBD1 (6 bases). V was pared by 7 bases and J by 1 base, with 11 bases between. The length of the CDR3 is 14 residues. The germline V gene has CDR1 MNHEY and CDR2 SVGAGI.

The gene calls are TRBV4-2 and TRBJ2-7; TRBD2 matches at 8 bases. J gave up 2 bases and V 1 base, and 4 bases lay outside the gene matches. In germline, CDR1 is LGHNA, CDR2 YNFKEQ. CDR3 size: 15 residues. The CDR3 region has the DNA TGTGCCAGCAGCCAAGGCAATAGCGGGACCTACGAGCAGTACTTC. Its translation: CASSQGNSGTYEQYF.

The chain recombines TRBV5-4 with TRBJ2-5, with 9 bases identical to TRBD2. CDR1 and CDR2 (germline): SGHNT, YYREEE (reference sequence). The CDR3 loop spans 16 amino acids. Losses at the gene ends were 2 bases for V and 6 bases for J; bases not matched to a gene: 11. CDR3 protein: CASSFSAGGSEKTQYF. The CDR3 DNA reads TGTGCCAGCAGCTTCAGCGCGGGAGGGTCCGAGAAGACCCAGTACTTC.

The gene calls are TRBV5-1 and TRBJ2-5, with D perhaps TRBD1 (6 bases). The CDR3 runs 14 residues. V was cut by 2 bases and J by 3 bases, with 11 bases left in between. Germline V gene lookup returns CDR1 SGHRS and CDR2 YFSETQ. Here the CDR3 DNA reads TGCGCCAGCAGCTTCGGACAGAGCGAAGAGACCCAGTACTTC. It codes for CASSFGQSEETQYF.

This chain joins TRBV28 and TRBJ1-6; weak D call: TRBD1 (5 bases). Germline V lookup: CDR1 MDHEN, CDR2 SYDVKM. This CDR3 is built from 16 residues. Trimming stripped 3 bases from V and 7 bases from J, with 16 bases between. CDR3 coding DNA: TGTGCCAGCAGTTTGAATAGTGACAGCGCGAATTCACCCCTCCACTTT. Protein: CASSLNSDSANSPLHF.

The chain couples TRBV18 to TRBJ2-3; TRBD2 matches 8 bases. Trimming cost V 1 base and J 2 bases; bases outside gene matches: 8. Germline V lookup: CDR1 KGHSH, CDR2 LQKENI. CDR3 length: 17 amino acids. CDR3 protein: CASSPRELAAHTDTQYF. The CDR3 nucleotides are TGTGCCAGCTCACCACGCGAACTAGCGGCACACACAGATACGCAGTATTTT. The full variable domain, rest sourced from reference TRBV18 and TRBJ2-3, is NAGVMQNPRHLVRRRGQEARLRCSPMKGHSHVYWYRQLPEEGLKFMVYLQKENIIDESGMPKERFSAEFPKEGPSILRIQQVVRGDSAAYFCASSPRELAAHTDTQYFGPGTRLTVL.

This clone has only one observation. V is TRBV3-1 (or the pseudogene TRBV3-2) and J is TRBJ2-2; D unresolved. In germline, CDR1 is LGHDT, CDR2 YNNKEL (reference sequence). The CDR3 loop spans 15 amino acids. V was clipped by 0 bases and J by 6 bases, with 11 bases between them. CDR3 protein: CASSQDLARSGELFF. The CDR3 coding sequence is TGTGCCAGCAGCCAAGATCTCGCCCGGTCCGGGGAGCTGTTTTTT.

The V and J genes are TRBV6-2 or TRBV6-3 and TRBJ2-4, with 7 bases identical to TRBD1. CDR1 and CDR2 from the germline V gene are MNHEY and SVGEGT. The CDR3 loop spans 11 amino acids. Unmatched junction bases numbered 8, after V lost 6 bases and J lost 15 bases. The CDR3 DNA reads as TGTGCCAGCAGCAGCGGACAGGATTCGTACTTC. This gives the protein CASSSGQDSYF.

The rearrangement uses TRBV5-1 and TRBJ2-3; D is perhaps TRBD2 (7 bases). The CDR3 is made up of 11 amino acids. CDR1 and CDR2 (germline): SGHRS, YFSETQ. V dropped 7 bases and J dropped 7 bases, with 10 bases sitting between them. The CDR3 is CASSGGNTQYF. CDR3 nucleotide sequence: TGCGCCAGCTCGGGGGGCAATACGCAGTATTTT.

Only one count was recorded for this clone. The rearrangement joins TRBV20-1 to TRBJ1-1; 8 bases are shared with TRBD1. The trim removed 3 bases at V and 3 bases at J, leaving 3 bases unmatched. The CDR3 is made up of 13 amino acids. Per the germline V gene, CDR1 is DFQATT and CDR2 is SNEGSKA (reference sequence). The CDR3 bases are TGCAGTGCTAGTAGGACAGGGTACACTGAAGCTTTCTTT. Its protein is CSASRTGYTEAFF.

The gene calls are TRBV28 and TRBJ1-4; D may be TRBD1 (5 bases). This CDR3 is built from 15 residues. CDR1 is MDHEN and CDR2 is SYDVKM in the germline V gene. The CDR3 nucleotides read TGTGCTACCCAGAGGAGGGGAAGGGTAGGTGAAAAACTGTTTTTT. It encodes CATQRRGRVGEKLFF.

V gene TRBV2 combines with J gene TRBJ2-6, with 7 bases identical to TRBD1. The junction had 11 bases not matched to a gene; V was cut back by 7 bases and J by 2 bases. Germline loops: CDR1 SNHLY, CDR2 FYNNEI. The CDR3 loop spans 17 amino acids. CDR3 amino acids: CASNQPRTGPGANVLTF. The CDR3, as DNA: TGTGCCAGCAATCAACCCCGGACAGGCCCTGGGGCCAACGTCCTGACTTTC. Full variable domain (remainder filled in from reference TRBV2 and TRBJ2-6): EPEVTQTPSHQVTQMGQEVILRCVPISNHLYFYWYRQILGQKVEFLVSFYNNEISEKSEIFDDQFSVERPDGSNFTLKIRSTKLEDSAMYFCASNQPRTGPGANVLTFGAGSRLTVL.

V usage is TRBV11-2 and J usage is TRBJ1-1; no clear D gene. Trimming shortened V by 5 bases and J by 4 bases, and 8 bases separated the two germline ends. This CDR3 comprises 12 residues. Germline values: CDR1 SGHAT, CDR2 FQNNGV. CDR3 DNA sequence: TGTGCCAGCAGCCTTCCCCGCACTGAAGCTTTCTTT. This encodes CASSLPRTEAFF.

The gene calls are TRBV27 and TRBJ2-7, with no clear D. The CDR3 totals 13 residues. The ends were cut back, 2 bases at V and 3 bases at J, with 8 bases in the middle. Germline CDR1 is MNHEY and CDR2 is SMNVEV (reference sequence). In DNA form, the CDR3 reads TGTGCCAGCAGTTTAAGGCACAGCTACGAGCAGTACTTC. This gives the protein CASSLRHSYEQYF.